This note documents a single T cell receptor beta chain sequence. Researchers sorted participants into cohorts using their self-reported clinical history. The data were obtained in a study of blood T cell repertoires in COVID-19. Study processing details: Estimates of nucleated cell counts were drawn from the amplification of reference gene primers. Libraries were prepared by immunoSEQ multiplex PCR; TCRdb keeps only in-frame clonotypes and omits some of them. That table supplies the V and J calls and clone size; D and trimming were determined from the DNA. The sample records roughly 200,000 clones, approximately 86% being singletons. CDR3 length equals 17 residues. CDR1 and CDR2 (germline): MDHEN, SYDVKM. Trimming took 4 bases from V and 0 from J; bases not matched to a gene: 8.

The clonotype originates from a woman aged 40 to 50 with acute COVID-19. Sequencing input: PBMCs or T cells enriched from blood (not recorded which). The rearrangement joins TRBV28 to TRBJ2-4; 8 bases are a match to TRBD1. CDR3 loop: CASSSGTGDLAKNIQYF. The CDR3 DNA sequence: TGTGCCAGCAGTTCCGGGACAGGCGATCTAGCCAAAAACATTCAGTACTTC.